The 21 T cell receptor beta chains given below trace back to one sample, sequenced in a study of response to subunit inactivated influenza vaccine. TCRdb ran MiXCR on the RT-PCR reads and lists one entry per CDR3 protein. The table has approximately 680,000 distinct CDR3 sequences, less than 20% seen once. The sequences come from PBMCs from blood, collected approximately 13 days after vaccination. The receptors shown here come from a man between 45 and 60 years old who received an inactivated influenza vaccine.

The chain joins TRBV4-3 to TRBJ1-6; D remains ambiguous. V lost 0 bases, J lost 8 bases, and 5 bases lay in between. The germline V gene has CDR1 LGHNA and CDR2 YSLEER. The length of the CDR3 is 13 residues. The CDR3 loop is CASSQDYHSPLHF. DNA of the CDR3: TGCGCCAGCAGCCAAGATTACCATTCACCCCTCCACTTT.

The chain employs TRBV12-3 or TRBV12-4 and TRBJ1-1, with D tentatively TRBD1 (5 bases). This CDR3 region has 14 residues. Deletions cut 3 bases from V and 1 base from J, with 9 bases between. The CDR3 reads CASSFPQGNTEAFF. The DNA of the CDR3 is TGTGCCAGCAGTTTCCCCCAGGGGAACACTGAAGCTTTCTTT.

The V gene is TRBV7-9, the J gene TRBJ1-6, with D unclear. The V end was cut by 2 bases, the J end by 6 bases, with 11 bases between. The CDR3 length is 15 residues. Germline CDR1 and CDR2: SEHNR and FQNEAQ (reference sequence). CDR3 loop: CASSLQGRGNSPLHF. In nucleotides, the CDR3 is TGTGCCAGCAGCTTACAAGGGCGCGGTAATTCACCCCTCCACTTT.

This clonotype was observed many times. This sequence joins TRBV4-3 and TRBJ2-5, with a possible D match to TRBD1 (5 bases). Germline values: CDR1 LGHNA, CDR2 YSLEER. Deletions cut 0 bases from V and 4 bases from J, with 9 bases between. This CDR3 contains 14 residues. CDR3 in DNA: TGCGCCAGCAGCCAAGAGACAGAAACAGAGACCCAGTACTTC. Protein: CASSQETETETQYF.

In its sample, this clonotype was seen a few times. The CDR3 coding sequence is TGCGCCAGCAGCCAAGGGCAACGGGGGAGCACAGATACGCAGTATTTT. Protein product: CASSQGQRGSTDTQYF. V usage is TRBV4-3 and J usage is TRBJ2-3, with a tentative D call TRBD2 (6 bases). This CDR3 is built from 16 residues. CDR1 and CDR2 (germline): LGHNA, YSLEER. Between the trimmed V and J ends, which lost 1 base and 0 bases, there was a span of 11 bases.

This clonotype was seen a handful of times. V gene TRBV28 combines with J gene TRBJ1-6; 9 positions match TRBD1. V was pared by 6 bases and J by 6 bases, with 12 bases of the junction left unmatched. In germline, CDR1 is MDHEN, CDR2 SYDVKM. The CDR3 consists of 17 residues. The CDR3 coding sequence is TGTGCCAGCAGCTCCTTCCGGGACAGGGAGGGTAATTCACCCCTCCACTTT. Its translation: CASSSFRDREGNSPLHF.

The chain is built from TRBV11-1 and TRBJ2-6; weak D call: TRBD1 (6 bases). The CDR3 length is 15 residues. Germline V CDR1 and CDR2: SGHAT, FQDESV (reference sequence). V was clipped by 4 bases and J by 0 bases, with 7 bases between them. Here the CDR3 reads CASSWTDSGANVLTF. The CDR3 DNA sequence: TGTGCCAGCAGCTGGACAGACTCTGGGGCCAACGTCCTGACTTTC.

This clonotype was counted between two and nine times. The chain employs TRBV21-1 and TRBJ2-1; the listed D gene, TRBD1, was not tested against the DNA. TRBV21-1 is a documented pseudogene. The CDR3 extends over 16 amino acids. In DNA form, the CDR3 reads TGTGCCAGCAGCAAAGAGGCCACAGGGGTATACAATGAGCAGTTCTTC. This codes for CASSKEATGVYNEQFF.

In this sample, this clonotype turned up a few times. The CDR3 region is CSAPQSGTGGYYGYTF. Here the CDR3 DNA reads TGCAGTGCCCCTCAATCCGGGACAGGGGGTTACTATGGCTACACCTTC. V is TRBV20-1 and J is TRBJ1-2, with TRBD1 identical over 11 bases. This CDR3 is built from 16 residues. The junction had 12 bases not matched to a gene; V was cut back by 6 bases and J by 3 bases. Germline V gene data show CDR1 as DFQATT and CDR2 as SNEGSKA (reference sequence).

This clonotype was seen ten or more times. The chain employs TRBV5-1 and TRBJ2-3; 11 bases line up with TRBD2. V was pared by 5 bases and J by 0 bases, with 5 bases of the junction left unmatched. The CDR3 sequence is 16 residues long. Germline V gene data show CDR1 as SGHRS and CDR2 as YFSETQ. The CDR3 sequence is CASRPGTSGSTDTQYF. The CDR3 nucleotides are TGCGCCAGCAGGCCAGGGACTAGCGGAAGCACAGATACGCAGTATTTT.

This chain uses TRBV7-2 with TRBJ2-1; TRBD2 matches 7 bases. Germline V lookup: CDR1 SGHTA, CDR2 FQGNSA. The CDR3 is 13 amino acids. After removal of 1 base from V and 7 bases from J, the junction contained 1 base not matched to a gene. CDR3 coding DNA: TGTGCCAGCAGCTTAGGGACTAGGAATGAGCAGTTCTTC. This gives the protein CASSLGTRNEQFF.

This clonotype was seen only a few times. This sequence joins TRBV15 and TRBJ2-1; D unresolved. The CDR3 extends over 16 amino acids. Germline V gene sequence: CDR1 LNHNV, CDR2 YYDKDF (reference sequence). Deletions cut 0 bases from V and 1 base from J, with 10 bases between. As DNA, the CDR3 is TGTGCCACCAGCAGAGATGGGATCGATTCCTACAATGAGCAGTTCTTC. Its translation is CATSRDGIDSYNEQFF.

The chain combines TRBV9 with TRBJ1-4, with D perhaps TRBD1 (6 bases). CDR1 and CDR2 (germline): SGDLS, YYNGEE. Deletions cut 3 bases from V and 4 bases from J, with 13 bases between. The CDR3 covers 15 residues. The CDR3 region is CASSASQGYNEKLFF. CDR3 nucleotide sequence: TGTGCCAGCAGCGCCTCACAGGGCTATAATGAAAAACTGTTTTTT.

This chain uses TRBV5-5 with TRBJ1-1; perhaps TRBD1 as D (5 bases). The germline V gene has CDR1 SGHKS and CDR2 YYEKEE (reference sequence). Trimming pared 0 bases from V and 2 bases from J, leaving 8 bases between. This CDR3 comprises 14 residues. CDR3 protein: CASSLVTANTEAFF. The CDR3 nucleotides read TGTGCCAGCAGCTTGGTGACAGCAAACACTGAAGCTTTCTTT.

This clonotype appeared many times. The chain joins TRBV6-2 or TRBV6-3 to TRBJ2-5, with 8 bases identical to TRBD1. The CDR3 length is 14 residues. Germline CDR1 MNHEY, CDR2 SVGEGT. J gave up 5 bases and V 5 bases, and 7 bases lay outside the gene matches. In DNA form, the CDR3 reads TGTGCCAGCAGTCTCCGCAGGGGGCGTGAGACCCAGTACTTC. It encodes CASSLRRGRETQYF.

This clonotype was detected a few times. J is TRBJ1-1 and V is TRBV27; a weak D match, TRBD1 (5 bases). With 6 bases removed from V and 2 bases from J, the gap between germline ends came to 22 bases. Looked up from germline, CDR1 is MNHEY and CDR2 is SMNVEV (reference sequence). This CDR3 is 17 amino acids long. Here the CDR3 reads CASSPPPGGVVNTEAFF. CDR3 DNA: TGTGCCAGCAGCCCCCCCCCGGGGGGTGTGGTTAACACTGAAGCTTTCTTT.

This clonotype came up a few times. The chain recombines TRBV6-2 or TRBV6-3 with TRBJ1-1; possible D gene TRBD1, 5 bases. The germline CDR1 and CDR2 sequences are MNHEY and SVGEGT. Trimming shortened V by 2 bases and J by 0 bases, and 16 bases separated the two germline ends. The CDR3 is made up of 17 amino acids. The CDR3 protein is CASSYGPGILMNTEAFF. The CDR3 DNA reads TGTGCCAGCAGTTACGGGCCAGGGATTTTGATGAACACTGAAGCTTTCTTT.

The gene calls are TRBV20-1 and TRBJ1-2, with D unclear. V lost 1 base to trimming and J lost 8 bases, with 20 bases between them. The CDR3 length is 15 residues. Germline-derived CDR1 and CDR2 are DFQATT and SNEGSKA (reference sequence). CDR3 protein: CSARGSPDGVYGYTF. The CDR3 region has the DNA TGCAGTGCTAGAGGGAGCCCCGACGGAGTATACGGCTACACCTTC.

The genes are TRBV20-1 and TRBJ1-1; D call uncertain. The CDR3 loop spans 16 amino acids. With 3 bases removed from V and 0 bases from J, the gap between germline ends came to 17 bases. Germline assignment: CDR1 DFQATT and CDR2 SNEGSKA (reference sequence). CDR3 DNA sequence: TGCAGTGCTAGGTGGGTGGGAGGGCTCATGAACACTGAAGCTTTCTTT. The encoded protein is CSARWVGGLMNTEAFF.

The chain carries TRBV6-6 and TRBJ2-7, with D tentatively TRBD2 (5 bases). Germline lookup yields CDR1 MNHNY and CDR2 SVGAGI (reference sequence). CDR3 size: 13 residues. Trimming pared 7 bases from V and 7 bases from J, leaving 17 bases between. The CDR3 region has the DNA TGTGCCAGCAACCGAGGGTTTCATTGGGAGCAGTACTTC. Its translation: CASNRGFHWEQYF.

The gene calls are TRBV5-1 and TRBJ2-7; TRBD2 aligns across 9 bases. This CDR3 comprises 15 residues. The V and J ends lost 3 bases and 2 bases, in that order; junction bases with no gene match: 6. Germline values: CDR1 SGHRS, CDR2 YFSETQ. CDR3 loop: CASSSPSGATYEQYF. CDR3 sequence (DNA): TGCGCCAGCAGCTCGCCTAGCGGGGCAACCTACGAGCAGTACTTC.